The rows below give T cell receptor beta chains drawn from one sample of a study of blood T cell repertoires in COVID-19. Sequencing was performed with immunoSEQ multiplex PCR; in TCRdb, only in-frame clones are kept and a portion is missing. The top ten hold around a fifth of the sample, which has some 37,000 clones, 70% to 90% seen once. The sample comprised peripheral blood. Receptor source: a man aged 50 or older in a cohort sampled during active COVID-19. The CDR3 runs from the conserved cysteine through the conserved F or W. Each record gives: V gene, CDR3 length, clone size, J gene, D gene, CDR3 protein, CDR3 DNA. The D gene is left open where the match is weak. Clone size is not always given. Where it is, it says once, few, many or a class for expanded clones.

>TRBV4-1|16|NA|TRBJ1-2|NA
CALPRRSPHRIHGYTF
TGCGCCTTACCTCGGAGATCTCCCCATCGAATCCATGGCTACACCTTC
>TRBV7-3|15|NA|TRBJ1-1|TRBD1
CASSVDGQGVTEAFF
TGTGCCAGCAGCGTAGACGGACAGGGGGTAACTGAAGCTTTCTTT
>TRBV27|14|NA|TRBJ2-3|NA
CASKPGDFTDTQYF
TGTGCCAGCAAACCGGGGGACTTCACAGATACGCAGTATTTT
>TRBV19|13|NA|TRBJ1-3|NA
CAISHPGGNTIYF
TGTGCCATAAGTCACCCGGGAGGAAACACCATATATTTT
>TRBV11-3|14|NA|TRBJ2-3|NA
CASSLEGSTDTQYF
TGTGCCAGCAGCTTAGAGGGCAGCACAGATACGCAGTATTTT
>TRBV5-1|18|NA|TRBJ2-6|TRBD2
CASSQHLAGGPGANVLTF
TGCGCCAGCAGCCAGCATCTAGCGGGAGGGCCAGGGGCCAACGTCCTGACTTTC
>TRBV24-1|19|NA|TRBJ2-2|TRBD2
CATSDAGTSGTRNTGELFF
TGTGCCACCAGTGATGCCGGGACTAGCGGGACGAGAAACACCGGGGAGCTGTTTTTT
>TRBV6-5|14|NA|TRBJ2-1|TRBD1
CASSYRQGINEQFF
TGTGCCAGCAGTTACCGACAGGGAATAAATGAGCAGTTCTTC
>TRBV9|15|NA|TRBJ1-2|TRBD1
CASSLRQGASNGYTF
TGTGCCAGCAGCCTCCGACAGGGGGCCTCAAATGGCTACACCTTC
>TRBV10-1|15|NA|TRBJ1-1|TRBD1
CASSDTGGDLTEAFF
TGCGCCAGCAGTGACACAGGGGGAGATCTCACTGAAGCTTTCTTT
>TRBV27|16|NA|TRBJ2-1|TRBD2
CASSMTSGSPQGEQFF
TGTGCCAGCAGCATGACTAGCGGGAGTCCGCAGGGTGAGCAGTTCTTC
>TRBV10-3|13|once|TRBJ2-7|NA
CAISGGEHGEQYF
TGTGCCATCAGTGGGGGCGAACATGGCGAGCAGTACTTC
>TRBV7-8|12|NA|TRBJ2-5|NA
CASSLRAETQYF
TGTGCCAGCAGCCTACGCGCAGAGACCCAGTACTTC
>TRBV13|14|NA|TRBJ2-2|NA
CASSRKRNTGELFF
TGTGCCAGCAGCAGAAAGAGGAACACCGGGGAGCTGTTTTTT
>TRBV10-1|14|NA|TRBJ1-2|TRBD1
CASSGGGRCYGYTF
TGCGCCAGCAGTGGAGGGGGCCGCTGCTATGGCTACACCTTC
>TRBV5-1|14|NA|TRBJ1-1|NA
CASSTGDSVTEAFF
TGCGCCAGCAGCACCGGGGATTCGGTCACTGAAGCTTTCTTT
>TRBV4-1|15|NA|TRBJ2-5|NA
CASSQEEGRKETQYF
TGCGCCAGCAGCCAAGAAGAGGGCAGGAAAGAGACCCAGTACTTC
>TRBV7-9|12|NA|TRBJ2-2|NA
CASSFSSGELFF
TGTGCCAGCAGCTTTTCATCCGGGGAGCTGTTTTTT
>TRBV27|14|NA|TRBJ1-1|NA
CASSITQGRTEAFF
TGTGCCAGCAGTATCACACAGGGTCGGACTGAAGCTTTCTTT
>TRBV14|16|NA|TRBJ1-2|TRBD1
CASSQAHPGTGEGNTF
TGTGCCAGCAGCCAAGCTCACCCCGGGACAGGGGAGGGAAACACCTTC
>TRBV6-2/TRBV6-3|19|NA|TRBJ2-1|TRBD2
CASSYGTSGGDYFHNEQFF
TGTGCCAGCAGTTACGGGACTAGCGGGGGGGACTATTTTCACAATGAGCAGTTCTTC
>TRBV3-1/TRBV3-2|13|NA|TRBJ2-1|TRBD2
CASSRGSYNEQFF
TGTGCCAGCAGCCGCGGGAGTTACAATGAGCAGTTCTTC
>TRBV13|14|NA|TRBJ2-5|TRBD2
CASSSGLDQETQYF
TGTGCCAGCAGCTCTGGACTAGATCAAGAGACCCAGTACTTC
>TRBV27|13|NA|TRBJ1-1|NA
CASSPLEGTEAFF
TGTGCCAGCAGTCCCCTTGAGGGCACTGAAGCTTTCTTT
>TRBV7-9|14|NA|TRBJ2-1|TRBD2
CASSRSGGYNEQFF
TGTGCCAGCAGTCGTTCGGGAGGGTACAATGAGCAGTTCTTC
>TRBV4-1|16|NA|TRBJ2-1|TRBD2
CASSQEGLAGGNEQFF
TGCGCCAGCAGCCAAGAAGGACTAGCGGGAGGCAATGAGCAGTTCTTC
>TRBV19|19|NA|TRBJ2-3|TRBD2
CASHPPGLAGGWTTDTQYF
TGTGCCAGCCATCCTCCGGGACTAGCGGGCGGTTGGACGACAGATACGCAGTATTTT
>TRBV6-6|14|NA|TRBJ1-2|TRBD1
CASSYVQGEYGYTF
TGTGCCAGCAGTTACGTACAGGGGGAATATGGCTACACCTTC
>TRBV7-2|14|NA|TRBJ2-5|NA
CASSLAGRGETQYF
TGTGCCAGCAGCTTAGCGGGGCGGGGAGAGACCCAGTACTTC
>TRBV4-1|15|NA|TRBJ2-5|NA
CASSQGQGGQETQYF
TGCGCCAGCAGCCAAGGCCAGGGGGGCCAAGAGACCCAGTACTTC
>TRBV27|15|NA|TRBJ2-1|TRBD2
CASSFFGGGANEQFF
TGTGCCAGCAGTTTCTTCGGCGGGGGGGCCAATGAGCAGTTCTTC
>TRBV3-1/TRBV3-2|12|NA|TRBJ2-5|NA
CASSHAGETQYF
TGTGCCAGCAGCCACGCCGGGGAGACCCAGTACTTC
>TRBV5-1|14|NA|TRBJ1-3|NA
CASSFESSGNTIYF
TGCGCCAGCAGCTTCGAGAGCTCTGGAAACACCATATATTTT
>TRBV24-1|13|NA|TRBJ2-1|TRBD2
CATGGTTHNEQFF
TGTGCCACCGGGGGGACTACCCACAATGAGCAGTTCTTC
>TRBV7-8|13|NA|TRBJ2-7|TRBD1
CASNHRGIYEQYF
TGTGCCAGCAATCACAGGGGGATCTACGAGCAGTACTTC
>TRBV7-8|15|NA|TRBJ2-3|NA
CASSLAGELTDTQYF
TGTGCCAGCAGCTTAGCCGGGGAACTCACAGATACGCAGTATTTT
>TRBV29-1|15|NA|TRBJ2-3|NA
CSVLRGQASTDTQYF
TGCAGCGTTTTGCGGGGGCAGGCTAGCACAGATACGCAGTATTTT
>TRBV7-2|18|NA|TRBJ2-5|TRBD2
CASSFRTSGGAKGETQYF
TGTGCCAGCAGCTTCCGGACTAGCGGGGGGGCTAAGGGTGAGACCCAGTACTTC
>TRBV18|14|NA|TRBJ2-2|TRBD1
CASRGQGRTGELFF
TGTGCCAGCCGGGGACAGGGGCGCACCGGGGAGCTGTTTTTT
>TRBV9|13|NA|TRBJ1-2|NA
CASSLGGVSGYTF
TGTGCCAGCTCCCTAGGGGGGGTGAGCGGCTACACCTTC
>TRBV15|15|NA|TRBJ2-5|NA
CATSRDGGGGETQYF
TGTGCCACCAGCAGAGATGGGGGGGGCGGAGAGACCCAGTACTTC
>TRBV9|16|NA|TRBJ2-2|TRBD1
CASSVDPGGNTGELFF
TGTGCCAGCAGCGTAGATCCAGGGGGCAACACCGGGGAGCTGTTTTTT
>TRBV29-1|13|NA|TRBJ1-5|TRBD1
CSVRQGAGQPQHF
TGCAGCGTCCGACAGGGGGCGGGTCAGCCCCAGCATTTT
>TRBV5-1|14|NA|TRBJ1-4|TRBD1
CASALTGINEKLFF
TGCGCCAGCGCCCTGACAGGGATAAATGAAAAACTGTTTTTT
>TRBV29-1|12|NA|TRBJ1-2|NA
CSVESSNYGYTF
TGCAGCGTTGAATCGTCTAACTATGGCTACACCTTC
>TRBV7-9|14|NA|TRBJ2-3|NA
CASSMPRGADTQYF
TGTGCCAGCAGCATGCCTCGGGGAGCGGATACGCAGTATTTT
>TRBV19|14|NA|TRBJ2-2|TRBD1
CASSAHRGRGELFF
TGTGCCAGTAGTGCCCACAGGGGGCGGGGGGAGCTGTTTTTT
>TRBV19|13|NA|TRBJ1-5|TRBD1
CASAGGVRQPQHF
TGTGCCAGCGCAGGGGGCGTGCGACAGCCCCAGCATTTT
>TRBV25-1|15|few|TRBJ2-7|NA
CASNPRGGSHYEQYF
TGTGCCAGCAACCCTAGGGGGGGATCCCACTACGAGCAGTACTTC
>TRBV2|15|NA|TRBJ1-5|NA
CASSDRTDSNQPQHF
TGTGCCAGCAGTGACCGGACAGATAGCAATCAGCCCCAGCATTTT
>TRBV5-6|15|NA|TRBJ1-1|NA
CASSSRDKLNTEAFF
TGTGCCAGCAGCTCCCGGGACAAATTGAACACTGAAGCTTTCTTT
>TRBV4-1|17|NA|TRBJ2-2|NA
CASSLMPEGPELGELFF
TGCGCCAGCAGCCTTATGCCGGAGGGGCCCGAGTTAGGGGAGCTGTTTTTT
>TRBV6-5|14|few|TRBJ1-5|TRBD1
CASSQGQGYQPQHF
TGTGCCAGCAGCCAGGGACAGGGCTATCAGCCCCAGCATTTT
>TRBV19|16|few|TRBJ1-4|TRBD1
CASSTTGGAFNEKLFF
TGTGCCAGTAGCACGACAGGGGGCGCGTTTAATGAAAAACTGTTTTTT